The entry below gives a single TCR beta chain sequence along with its context. The data stem from a study of blood T cell repertoires in COVID-19. Study summary: Acute-phase and convalescent COVID-19 samples originated in the United States, Italy and Spain. The analysed material was cDNA or gDNA that came from T cells, B-cell-depleted T cells, or PBMCs.

The authors' processing: How many nucleated cells were present was estimated from reference gene primer amplification. TCRdb's table, derived via immunoSEQ multiplex PCR, lists solely in-frame clones and lacks some. Clone size and the V and J calls come from that table; the DNA yielded D and trimming. This sample has approximately 110,000 clones, with 84% found just once. The specimen was peripheral blood. This clonotype was sampled from a woman aged 45 to 65 with acute or convalescent COVID-19.

For the CDR3, the DNA is TGTGCCAGCTCACCTATTAGCGGGGGCTACAATGAGCAGTTCTTC. Residues: CASSPISGGYNEQFF. This chain uses TRBV18 with TRBJ2-1; 9 positions match TRBD2. Germline V gene data show CDR1 as KGHSH and CDR2 as LQKENI. V was clipped by 3 bases and J by 3 bases; unmatched bases: 3. The CDR3 consists of 15 residues.